Shown below are 32 T cell receptor beta chains from a single sample sequenced in a study of read filtering for tumor transcriptome and immune sequencing. The library was built from roughly 400 ng RNA with molecular barcoded adaptors for alpha/delta and beta/gamma chains. MiXCR was run by TCRdb on the reads, yielding one entry per CDR3 protein. Of 30,000 to 35,000 distinct CDR3 sequences in the sample, about 18% were seen once. The sample comprised a population of CD138-negative cells sorted from bone marrow. The receptors originated from a donor at least 40 years old with multiple myeloma.

With respect to this clonotype: No conserved phenylalanine or tryptophan ends this CDR3, so it is likely a read error. CDR3 loop: CASSQAGQHTDTQYI. CDR3 bases: TGTGCCAGCAGCCAGGCCGGACAGCACACAGATACGCAGTATATT. V gene TRBV27 combines with J gene TRBJ2-3, with D possibly matching TRBD1 (6 bases). Between the trimmed V and J ends, which lost 6 bases and 2 bases, there was a span of 15 bases. CDR1 and CDR2 from the germline V gene are MNHEY and SMNVEV (reference sequence). This CDR3 is 15 amino acids long.

Note on this clonotype: The conserved final phenylalanine or tryptophan is absent from the CDR3, which likely points to a read error. The chain links TRBV29-1 to TRBJ2-3; perhaps TRBD1 as D (5 bases). The V gene's germline CDR1 is SQVTM and CDR2 ANQGSEA. The CDR3 has 12 amino acids. DNA of the CDR3: TGCAGCGTTGGGGCTGACACAGGTACGCAGTATCTT. Encoded protein: CSVGADTGTQYL.

This clonotype has ten or more counts. This chain connects TRBV20-1 to TRBJ1-5, with D perhaps matching TRBD1 (6 bases). With 5 bases removed from V and 0 bases from J, the gap between germline ends came to 11 bases. The germline V gene encodes CDR1 DFQATT and CDR2 SNEGSKA (reference sequence). CDR3 length equals 14 residues. The CDR3 DNA follows: TGCAGTGCTTGGAGGGGGTATAGCAATCAGCCCCAGCATTTT. This encodes CSAWRGYSNQPQHF.

This clonotype was found many times. V usage is TRBV7-2 and J usage is TRBJ2-2; D is uncertain. The CDR3 totals 13 residues. The V gene's germline CDR1 is SGHTA and CDR2 FQGNSA. Trimming shortened V by 0 bases and J by 7 bases, and 6 bases separated the two germline ends. CDR3 loop: CASSLAQNGELFF. CDR3 nucleotide sequence: TGTGCCAGCAGCTTAGCGCAGAACGGGGAGCTGTTTTTT.

To note about this clonotype: The conserved phenylalanine or tryptophan is not found at the CDR3 terminus, so this likely reflects a read error. The genes are TRBV7-2 and TRBJ2-1; D is ambiguous. The CDR3 has 13 residues. Germline V gene sequence: CDR1 SGHTA, CDR2 FQGNSA. The DNA of the CDR3 is TGTGCTAGCAGCCAAGGCCGAAACAATGAGCAGTTCTCC. Translation: CASSQGRNNEQFS.

This clonotype was seen many times. The junction shows a germline mismatch at one end, possibly a read error. This chain uses TRBV6-1 with TRBJ2-1; tentatively, D is TRBD1 (5 bases). The CDR3 runs 13 residues. Germline loops: CDR1 MNHNS, CDR2 SASEGT. The CDR3 nucleotides read TGTGCCAGCAGGGAAGGGGTAGGCGATGAGCAGTTCTTC. Amino acid sequence: CASREGVGDEQFF.

This clonotype was counted ten times or more. The chain combines TRBV28 with TRBJ1-1; no clear D. The CDR3 length is 13 residues. V was trimmed by 4 bases and J by 3 bases, leaving 9 bases between them. CDR1 is MDHEN and CDR2 is SYDVKM in the germline V gene. The CDR3 sequence: CASSSPQDTEAFF. CDR3 DNA sequence: TGTGCCAGCAGTTCCCCGCAGGACACTGAAGCTTTCTTT.

Details on this clonotype: A much larger clone sits a single nucleotide away, making a read error possible. The chain employs TRBV12-3 or TRBV12-4 and TRBJ2-7; D tentatively fits TRBD1 or TRBD2 (6 bases each). The CDR3 spans 14 residues. Here the CDR3 DNA reads TGTGCCAGCAGTTTTGGGGGGCGCGGAGGCGAGCAGAACTTC. As protein: CASSFGGRGGEQNF.

This clonotype was counted ten times or more. J is TRBJ2-2 and V is TRBV7-8; D is perhaps TRBD1 (5 bases). V lost 3 bases, J lost 2 bases, and 16 bases lay in between. The CDR3 extends over 17 amino acids. Looked up from germline, CDR1 is SGHVS and CDR2 is FQNEAQ. CDR3 region: CASSLAGITLNTGELFF. In DNA, the CDR3 is TGTGCCAGCAGCTTGGCAGGGATTACACTTAACACCGGGGAGCTGTTTTTT.

Ten or more counts support this clonotype. The gene calls are TRBV4-2 and TRBJ2-1; possible D gene TRBD2, 7 bases. The CDR3 spans 17 residues. Germline V gives CDR1 LGHNA, CDR2 YNFKEQ. V gave up 1 base and J gave up 6 bases, with 19 bases separating them. CDR3 sequence reads: CASSQGPPGGGGNEQFF. In DNA, the CDR3 is TGTGCCAGCAGCCAAGGGCCCCCGGGGGGCGGGGGCAATGAGCAGTTCTTC.

The J gene is TRBJ2-1, the V gene TRBV29-1, with unresolved D. This CDR3 is 12 amino acids long. The germline V gene encodes CDR1 SQVTM and CDR2 ANQGSEA. V was clipped by 4 bases and J by 10 bases, with 14 bases between them. CDR3 sequence (DNA): TGCAGCGTTGGGGTATCCAACTACGAGCAGTTCTTC. Its protein product is CSVGVSNYEQFF.

Worth noting for this clonotype: This may arise from a read error, as a much more abundant clone is one base away. The V and J genes are TRBV21-1 and TRBJ1-1. TRBV21-1 is reported as a pseudogene. CDR3 size: 13 residues. CDR3 loop: CASSNGERSEAFF. The CDR3 DNA reads TGTGCCAGCAGCAATGGCGAGAGGTCTGAAGCTTTCTTT.

This clonotype occurred many times. The genes are TRBV6-2 or TRBV6-3 and TRBJ2-6; possible D gene TRBD2, 5 bases. The CDR3 is 16 amino acids. CDR1 MNHEY and CDR2 SVGEGT come from the germline V gene. V was clipped by 2 bases and J by 3 bases, with 11 bases between them. The CDR3 spells CASSYPSGFGANVLTF. The CDR3 nucleotides are TGTGCCAGCAGTTACCCCAGCGGTTTTGGGGCCAACGTCCTGACTTTC.

In its sample, this clonotype was seen many times. The V and J genes are TRBV10-3 and TRBJ2-5; TRBD1 matches 9 bases. This CDR3 contains 15 residues. The V and J ends lost 10 bases and 2 bases, in that order; junction bases with no gene match: 11. CDR1 ENHRY and CDR2 SYGVKD come from the germline V gene. The CDR3 DNA reads TGTGCCACGAACCATCAAGACAGGGGGCAAGAGACCCAGTACTTC. It specifies CATNHQDRGQETQYF.

Worth noting for this clonotype: A read error likely explains this, since a far larger clone differs by one base. The CDR3 is CASSPGLAAGNEQYF. CDR3 coding DNA: TGTGCCAGCAGCCCGGGACTAGCAGCGGGTAATGAGCAGTACTTC. The V gene is TRBV7-9, the J gene TRBJ2-7; TRBD2 agrees at 9 bases. V was clipped by 5 bases and J by 7 bases; unmatched bases: 12. CDR1 is SEHNR and CDR2 is FQNEAQ in the germline V gene (reference sequence). The CDR3 contains 15 residues.

This clonotype was recorded only once. A much more abundant neighbour one base away suggests this may be a read error. This rearrangement joins TRBV7-2 to TRBJ2-2; D is possibly TRBD2 (7 bases). CDR1 and CDR2 (germline): SGHTA, FQGNSA. The length of the CDR3 is 15 residues. The CDR3 loop reads CASGGDMGFTGELSF. CDR3 in DNA: TGTGCCAGCGGGGGGGACATGGGATTCACCGGGGAGCTGTCTTTT.

Ten or more counts support this clonotype. The chain has TRBV6-4 and TRBJ2-1, with a tentative D call TRBD2 (6 bases). Germline lookup yields CDR1 MRHNA and CDR2 SNTAGT. This CDR3 comprises 13 residues. The V gene lost 3 bases and the J gene lost 4 bases, with 7 bases spanning the gap. CDR3 nucleotide sequence: TGTGCCAGCAGTGAGCGGGAATACAATGAGCAGTTCTTC. As protein: CASSEREYNEQFF.

About this clonotype itself: One end of the junction varies from germline; a read error may be responsible. J is TRBJ2-7 and V is TRBV7-9; possible D gene TRBD2, 5 bases. Germline CDR1 SEHNR, CDR2 FQNEAQ (reference sequence). The CDR3 is 13 residues long. CDR3 sequence reads: CASSLANGKEQYF. Here the CDR3 DNA reads TGTGCCAGCAGTTTAGCGAATGGGAAAGAGCAGTACTTC.

This clonotype was seen a handful of times. A much larger clone sits a single nucleotide away, making a read error possible. The chain combines TRBV19 with TRBJ2-1, with TRBD2 matching 9 bases. CDR3 length equals 20 residues. Germline V CDR1 and CDR2: LNHDA, SQIVND (reference sequence). The CDR3 DNA sequence: TGTGCCAGTAGTACCCCTAGGGGTAGCGGGGGATCTGAGCTCTACAATGGGCAGTTCTTC. Translated: CASSTPRGSGGSELYNGQFF.

This clonotype occurred many times. The genes are TRBV3-1 and TRBJ2-5, with D unclear. V dropped 4 bases and J dropped 2 bases, with 17 bases sitting between them. Germline loops: CDR1 LGHDT, CDR2 YNNKEL (reference sequence). The CDR3 extends over 16 amino acids. CDR3 in DNA: TGTGCCAGCAGCCCCCCCCTCGTAGGGATTCAAGAGACCCAGTACTTC. Protein product: CASSPPLVGIQETQYF.

Concerning this clonotype: The final CDR3 position lacks the conserved phenylalanine or tryptophan, pointing to a likely read error. The chain carries TRBV11-1 and TRBJ2-5; maybe TRBD2 (6 bases). V was shortened by 5 bases and J by 5 bases, with 15 bases between the two germline ends. The CDR3 loop spans 14 amino acids. CDR1 and CDR2 (germline): SGHAT, FQDESV (reference sequence). This CDR3 is CASSPGGEWETQYL. The CDR3 DNA sequence: TGTGCCAGCAGCCCCGGAGGGGAGTGGGAGACCCAGTACTTA.

The rearrangement uses TRBV28 and TRBJ1-2; 7 bases are a match to TRBD1. From germline, CDR1 is MDHEN and CDR2 SYDVKM. V gave up 5 bases and J gave up 2 bases; unmatched junction bases: 5. CDR3 size: 14 residues. The CDR3 DNA reads TGTGCCAGCAGTCCAACGGGACAGAACTATGGCTACACCTTC. Residues: CASSPTGQNYGYTF.

This clonotype was seen repeatedly, ten times or more. The V call is TRBV20-1, the J call TRBJ2-3; possible D gene TRBD2, 6 bases. CDR1 is DFQATT and CDR2 is SNEGSKA in the germline V gene (reference sequence). Trimming stripped 1 base from V and 4 bases from J, with 15 bases between. The CDR3 is 15 amino acids. For the CDR3, the DNA is TGCAGTGCTAGAGGCCTCGGAGGAGGGGCAGATACGCAGTATTTT. Encoded protein: CSARGLGGGADTQYF.

As to this clonotype: Germline and junction disagree at one end, which may indicate a read error. The gene calls are TRBV19 and TRBJ2-3; 8 nucleotides match TRBD1. The CDR3 has 16 residues. The V gene's germline CDR1 is LNHDA and CDR2 SQIVND (reference sequence). The CDR3 here is CASNRMQGAGTDTLYF. Here the CDR3 DNA reads TGTGCCAGTAATCGGATGCAGGGGGCAGGCACAGATACGCTGTATTTT.

This clonotype was seen many times. The chain uses TRBV6-2 or TRBV6-3 and TRBJ2-7; D is possibly TRBD1 (6 bases). Germline V gives CDR1 MNHEY, CDR2 SVGEGT. Trimming removed 2 bases from V and 3 bases from J, with 17 bases in between. This CDR3 is 16 amino acids long. The CDR3 reads CASSYGSTGIFYEQYF. CDR3 bases: TGTGCCAGCAGTTACGGCTCTACAGGGATCTTCTACGAGCAGTACTTC.

This clonotype was counted many times. CDR3: CSAPQRRGLNTEAFF. The CDR3 DNA reads as TGCAGTGCTCCCCAACGACGGGGGTTGAACACTGAAGCTTTCTTT. The rearrangement links TRBV20-1 to TRBJ1-1; a weak D match, TRBD1 (5 bases). This CDR3 is built from 15 residues. With 5 bases removed from V and 0 bases from J, the gap between germline ends came to 16 bases. Germline V gives CDR1 DFQATT, CDR2 SNEGSKA (reference sequence).

With regard to this clonotype: No conserved phenylalanine or tryptophan ends this CDR3, so it is likely a read error. The V gene is TRBV27, the J gene TRBJ2-1, with 7 bases matching TRBD2. The CDR3 totals 14 residues. Germline V gene data show CDR1 as MNHEY and CDR2 as SMNVEV (reference sequence). The DNA of the CDR3 is TGCGCCAGCAGTTTATCGGCGGGAGTGGATGAGCAGTTCTCC. Translation: CASSLSAGVDEQFS.

This clonotype was counted many times. This chain joins TRBV9 and TRBJ2-5; 8 positions match TRBD2. V lost 1 base to trimming and J lost 2 bases; unmatched junction nucleotides: 4. This CDR3 is built from 15 residues. Per the germline V gene, CDR1 is SGDLS and CDR2 is YYNGEE. The CDR3 DNA is TGTGCCAGCAGCGTACTGAGCGGGGGTCAAGAGACCCAGTACTTC. It is translated as CASSVLSGGQETQYF.

This clonotype was picked up a small number of times. The chain is built from TRBV6-5 and TRBJ2-2, with 7 bases lining up with TRBD1. The CDR3 spans 13 residues. With V trimmed by 4 bases and J by 5 bases, 1 base remained unmatched. The germline V gene has CDR1 MNHEY and CDR2 SVGAGI. This chain's CDR3 is CASSLQGTGELFF. In DNA, the CDR3 is TGTGCCAGCAGTTTACAGGGGACCGGGGAGCTGTTTTTT.

This clonotype was seen more than once but under ten times. This sequence may be a read error, since a much larger clone differs from it by one base. The chain is built from TRBV6-5 and TRBJ2-1; 7 bases fit TRBD1. There are 14 residues in the CDR3. After removal of 5 bases from V and 9 bases from J, the junction contained 10 bases not matched to a gene. Germline assignment: CDR1 MNHEY and CDR2 SVGAGI. The chain's CDR3 is CASSTGQATGEQFF. CDR3 in DNA: TGTGCCAGCAGTACCGGACAGGCTACGGGTGAGCAGTTCTTC.

Ten or more counts support this clonotype. This chain joins TRBV20-1 and TRBJ2-3; 9 positions agree with TRBD2. Germline loops: CDR1 DFQATT, CDR2 SNEGSKA (reference sequence). Losses at the gene ends were 6 bases for V and 3 bases for J; bases not matched to a gene: 4. The CDR3 loop spans 13 amino acids. DNA for the CDR3: TGCAGTGCATTTAGCGGGAGAACAGATACGCAGTATTTT. Protein product: CSAFSGRTDTQYF.

A word on this clonotype: Likely a read error: the CDR3 ends without its conserved phenylalanine or tryptophan. The DNA is left out, because the CDR3 cannot be placed on it with certainty; the CDR3 is given as TCRdb lists it. The CDR3: CASRRGQNTEAFS. The chain uses TRBV28 and TRBJ1-1; the D call of TRBD1 is as the table states it, not checked on the DNA. The CDR3 extends over 13 residues, inclusive of both ends. Germline CDR1 and CDR2: MDHEN and SYDVKM.